This T cell receptor (beta chain) came from a study of graft-versus-host responses after intestinal transplantation (dated by TCRdb to 2020 to 2022). Turning to the overall study: Recipients received multivisceral, liver-intestinal, or isolated intestinal transplants. Graft-versus-host and host-versus-graft alloreactive T cell clones were tracked in the graft, circulation and bone marrow after intestinal transplantation using bulk TCR-beta CDR3 sequencing. A peak of at least 4% donor T cells among recipient peripheral blood mononuclear cells was the definition used for donor T cell macrochimerism. Rather than going through the commercial service, samples from a few later patients were sequenced in-house on an Illumina MiSeq and processed with MiXCR. To identify alloreactive clones, pre-transplant mixed lymphocyte reaction products were sequenced and then compared with unstimulated pre-transplant donor and recipient T cells. Of the 20 to 25 intestinal transplant recipients enrolled in the cohort, one of whom was a retransplant, 3 patients without pretransplant specimens were excluded. Every recipient was given anti-thymocyte globulin induction, followed by around three years of maintenance tacrolimus and steroids.

Library construction relied on the immunoSEQ multiplex PCR assay. High-throughput TCR-beta CDR3 sequencing of genomic DNA from most patients was performed by Adaptive Biotechnologies. In the authors' own workflow: Adaptive's ImmunoSEQ software was the source of the TCR sequencing data for 15 to 20 patients, while a few other patients were processed with MiXCR and VDJtools. CDR3 nucleotide sequences shared between donor and recipient were removed because their origin could not be assigned. To be classed as alloreactive, a clone needed at least 2-fold expansion over unstimulated cells and a minimum CFSE-low frequency of 0.002% (template counts) or 0.001% (read counts). A clone was considered mappable if detected in the sequenced pre-transplant spleen, lymph node, or MLR CFSE-low populations of the donor or recipient. Cumulative frequency of alloreactive clones was calculated as a percentage of all sequences weighted by copy number. The clones in this table, taken by TCRdb from immuneACCESS, are in-frame only. Not every clone is retained; where verified, under half of the shortfall comes from an unresolved V gene, and the cause of the rest is unknown. That table gives V, J and clone size, and the DNA gave D and trimming. The sample includes 4,000 to 5,000 clones, with 76% observed a single time. Around 14% of the sample is in the top ten clones.

Dithiothreitol, EDTA incubations and collagenase D digestion were used to isolate intraepithelial and lamina propria lymphocytes from graft specimens. Bulk TCR-beta sequencing was performed on serial intestinal graft biopsy specimens collected as late as 600 days after transplant. Summary of the overall study and its limitations: Conclusions were limited by the relatively low number and heterogeneity of intestinal transplant patients. GvH clones turned up in recipient bone marrow, with some appearing earlier in ileal mucosa or blood, a pattern consistent with an intestinal mucosal origin. Early after transplant, declines in HvG clones were associated with peak levels of circulating GvH clones. High GvH to HvG T cell clonal ratios were observed in the allografts of patients with donor T cell macrochimerism.

The CDR3 holds 16 amino acids from the cysteine to the phenylalanine. This entry keeps only the CDR3 DNA: 48 bases, framed from base 1. After removal of 3 bases from V and 4 bases from J, the junction retains 9 bases not matched to a gene. The germline V gene gives CDR1 as SGDLS and CDR2 as YYNGEE. Concerning this clone itself: Its antigen specificity is not known. No base quality information exists; no much larger clone differs at one position.

Sequences were derived from ileum tissue, sampled approximately 350 days after intestinal transplantation. The rearranged chain carries TRBV9 and TRBJ2-3; TRBD2 aligns with 9 central bases. The sequence was obtained from a human patient who received an intestinal transplant, so some T cells may come from the graft donor. CDR3 sequence: CASSASGGGAADTQYF. The DNA sequence follows: TGTGCCAGCAGCGCGAGCGGCGGGGGGGCCGCAGATACGCAGTATTTT.